This T cell receptor (beta chain) was sequenced in a study of cytomegalovirus exposure and HLA in healthy donors (dated by TCRdb to 2015 to 2018). For the study in its entirety: In an earlier analysis of under 750 of the donors, approximately 300 Gb of sequence data and 120 million or so unique TCR beta sequences from 150 million to 200 million T cells were reported. An early release that covered some 630 HLA-typed donors contained approximately 290 gigabases of sequencing data and some 87 million unique TCR sequences. Among the approximately 400 genotyped donors, 75% to 90% belonged to the genetic ancestry cluster associated with self-reported Caucasian donors. The aim of the study was to test whether cataloging public T cell receptors could identify signatures of past pathogen exposure. The study used immunosequencing to profile the T cell repertoires of approximately 690 subjects and linked those repertoires to cytomegalovirus serostatus. A separate validation cohort of some 130 different subjects was used in addition to the approximately 670-subject first cohort. To predict cytomegalovirus infection status, the study combined high-throughput TCR immunosequencing, statistical association of individual TCRs with disease status, and machine learning. A later analysis re-analyzed previously published TCR beta repertoires from approximately 700 donors and added high-resolution HLA genotyping to study TCR occurrence patterns. The later analysis used no new phenotypic data to find candidate immune exposures, relying instead on TCR beta sequences and their occurrence across donors. To decide whether each TCR beta V gene segment behaved as functional or pseudogenic, an earlier analysis of approximately 600 of the donors relied on high-throughput TCR beta sequencing. Donor age, sex, ethnicity and CMV serostatus were compiled together with the repertoire data. In a later genetic analysis, genome-wide SNP genotypes for about 55% of the 666 donors were used, and that subset was treated as a discovery cohort. All discovery cohort repertoires had been generated on a single sequencing platform. Class I and class II HLA loci were covered by the typing at four-digit resolution. Typing coverage varied by locus: roughly 629-640 donors for A, B, C, DRB1 and DQB1; roughly 500 for DQA1; 606 for DPA1; around 490 for DPB1. Four to six DR-DQ haplotypes were handled as single units for association and clustering, since linkage in the cohort was strong. Across about 380 genotyped donors of the cohort, an average of approximately 200,000 unique TCR beta nucleotide sequences per donor were sequenced, and 15% to 20% of those sequences were non-productive.

Points on this clone: Its antigen specificity is not known. Base qualities are not recorded, but no much larger clone differs from it by a single base.

The cohort comprised fewer than 700 healthy bone marrow donors. At the time of sampling, all cohort members were nominally healthy, though unrecorded immune exposures were likely present. The donor was CMV seronegative and belonged to the group of roughly 330 seronegative cohort members. A peripheral blood sample was collected from each donor, and TCR beta sequencing was performed on peripheral blood mononuclear cells. Genomic DNA extraction from the blood cell samples was performed with the Qiagen DNeasy Blood Extraction Kit. What the work shows at the level of the full study, not this receptor alone: According to the authors, the approach could potentially be generalized to other disease states and immunological phenotypes. Because some donors lacked HLA typing at each locus, the association tests relied only on the typed subset. Specific HLA alleles were associated with 15,000 to 20,000 TCR beta sequences at a false discovery rate of 0.05 in a later analysis. The cohort was sequenced for TCR beta chains only, and without alpha or paired-chain data the features that could be detected were limited. In a later genetic analysis, a missense DCLRE1C variant was associated with V-gene and J-gene trimming of TCR beta chains, and the association was replicated in an independent cohort. The classifier was reported to diagnose cytomegalovirus status with high specificity and sensitivity in both the original cohort and the validation cohort. Because counts were too low, some 17 rarely observed V segments, including chromosome 9 orphons, were left out of the earlier analysis of roughly 600 of the donors. Immune exposure information for the cohort was limited to CMV serostatus. Most CMV-associated TCR beta chains appeared to be HLA-restricted in a later analysis, and the HLA associations seemed to be driven largely by CMV exposure. According to a later genetic analysis, donors in an Asian-associated ancestry cluster had fewer N-insertions in productive TCRs than the approximately 700-donor mean. Because the 87-base-pair reads could not distinguish some IMGT-functional V segments, including TRBV6-2 and TRBV6-3, those segments were excluded. According to a later analysis, TCR association rates differed among HLA loci, with DRB1 alleles showing the most associated TCRs and HLA-C alleles showing the fewest. While some public TCRs were present in many individuals, most TCR sequences turned up only very rarely across donors. A later analysis found that HLA-associated TCR beta chains were more clonally expanded and had lower generation probabilities than equally common non-associated chains. In an earlier analysis of some 500 of the donors, most TCR beta V segments were observed in productive rearrangements about 90% or about 30% of the time, broadly matching IMGT annotations. In a later analysis, several top co-occurrence clusters were reported to appear linked to parvovirus B19, influenza, CMV and Epstein-Barr virus. When HLA alleles, especially DR and DQ, strongly co-occurred, attributing TCR associations to individual alleles was difficult. Correlated functional status among segregating V segments might be attributable to linkage disequilibrium, but an unknown experimental factor could not be ruled out. A cluster of highly shared sequence variants was judged likely to be a technical artifact of the sequencing pipeline. A further reported finding was that TCR beta sequences accurately predicted the HLA-A and HLA-B alleles for most subjects in the first cohort. Presence/absence analyses assumed roughly uniform sequencing depth across donors, an assumption that may not hold. Three of the identified cytomegalovirus-associated TCR beta chains were confirmed in vitro to be specific for cytomegalovirus antigens. A total of some 180 TCR beta chains were listed by the study as associated with cytomegalovirus.

Preparation of the library involved the immunoSEQ multiplex PCR assay. A mixture of 60 forward primers for TCR Vbeta segments and 13 reverse primers for TCR Jbeta segments was used in the multiplex PCR. The CDR3 region of rearranged TCR beta genes was amplified from genomic DNA by a multiplex PCR assay. The amplified TCR beta libraries were sequenced on the Illumina HiSeq System as 87-base-pair reads. Concerning the study's data processing: Across the 600 to 700 repertoires, a later analysis counted 80 million or so unique TCR beta chains, approximately 12 million of which were shared by at least two donors. A nearest-neighbor algorithm error-corrected the raw reads and collapsed the reads into unique sequences, merging closely related sequences to remove PCR and sequencing errors. CDR3 sequences were aligned to IMGT reference sequences to assign V, D and J gene segments. Each retained sequence needed at least a six-nucleotide match to both a V gene segment and a J gene segment. A rearrangement was called productive if the CDR3 had no stop codons and remained in frame with V and J, and every other rearrangement was called non-productive. CDR3 was defined according to IMGT convention as the region running from the second conserved V-encoded cysteine to the conserved J-encoded phenylalanine. The earlier analysis of 500 to 750 of the donors excluded any sequence lacking an unambiguous match to a single V gene segment. An earlier analysis of fewer than 750 of the donors called V segments functional above 56.7% productive rearrangements and segregating when the between-donor standard deviation exceeded 5%. A statistical classification framework was built to diagnose cytomegalovirus status from the catalog of TCR beta chain sequences. In a later analysis, TCR nucleotide sequences were compared against IMGT/GENE-DB human TR gene sequences so that V and J genes could be assigned. The TCRdist pipeline was used in a later analysis to assign CDR3 sequences and most-parsimonious VDJ recombination scenarios. In a later analysis, each TCR beta chain was defined by its CDR3 amino acid sequence together with its V-gene family, and reads without a unique V-gene family were excluded. To address suspected cross-contamination and a sequencing artifact, a later analysis removed 592 highly shared, low-generation-probability nucleotide sequences. A later analysis calculated a clonal expansion index for each public chain from normalized within-repertoire ranks of inferred template counts. Generation probabilities in a later analysis came from a VDJ recombination model fitted to out-of-frame rearrangements, and those results were checked against IGoR. A later analysis scored TCR-TCR, TCR-HLA and TCR-CMV co-occurrence with hypergeometric tests, applying a repertoire-size bias correction to TCR pairs. A later analysis estimated false discovery rates by permuting HLA or CMV assignments 20 times. A later analysis grouped co-occurring TCRs with DBSCAN, adding TCRdist sequence similarity when clustering within HLA-allele-positive subsets. Repertoires with fewer than 30,000 or more than 120,000 public chains, plus five repertoires with anomalous nucleotide sharing, were excluded from co-occurrence clustering. Not all clones reach the TCRdb copy of this immuneACCESS table, which keeps in-frame sequences only. Checked studies attribute under half of the gap to unresolved V genes and leave the rest unexplained. The D gene and trimming were derived from the DNA, and the V and J assignments and clone size from that table. The sample table lists 150,000 to 200,000 clones, approximately 71% of them with a count of one. The ten largest clones represent 4.9% of the sample.

The germline V gene sets CDR1 to SGDLS and CDR2 to YYNGEE. V drops 0 bases and J drops 6 bases, leaving 10 bases in between. From its cysteine to its phenylalanine, the CDR3 spans 13 amino acids. CDR3 DNA only is kept here, 39 bases in frame from base 1. What was sequenced was PBMCs. The source is a male donor in good health and CMV-seronegative. The chain is encoded by TRBV9 joined to TRBJ2-7, with TRBD1 tentatively as D gene (6 bases match). The CDR3 is CASSVVSTGEQYF. The base sequence is TGTGCCAGCAGCGTAGTTTCGACAGGCGAGCAGTACTTC.